This T cell receptor beta chain is from a study of T-cell memory formation after mild COVID-19. Only a few counts were recorded for this clonotype. Antigen specificity is unknown. The CDR3 covers 15 residues. Losses at the gene ends were 6 bases for V and 5 bases for J; bases not matched to a gene: 11. Researchers used 5'RACE with constant-segment primers to make TCR alpha and TCR beta cDNA libraries that carry sample barcodes and UMIs. TCRdb re-analysed the 5' RACE reads in MiXCR, keeping a single row per CDR3 protein. The sample has about 420,000 distinct CDR3 sequences, about a quarter seen once. The study's findings and limits: Pre-infection memory carried some responding clones, suggesting that cross-reactive memory joined. Clones that got smaller from day 15 to 85 had even CD4/CD8, while clones growing later tipped toward CD4+.

The sequencing sample was made of PBMCs or a T cell subset sorted from them (not recorded which). The source of this sequence is an adult woman who had mild COVID-19 (a few samples of this study predate the infection). Cell type and time point are not known. The chain couples TRBV12-3 or TRBV12-4 to TRBJ2-5; 8 bases line up with TRBD2. Here the CDR3 DNA reads TGTGCCAGCAGCGGCGAGCGGGGGTCCTGGGAGACCCAGTACTTC. Residues: CASSGERGSWETQYF.